This T cell receptor beta chain emerged from a study of control samples from healthy donors and cancer patients. V lost 4 bases to trimming and J lost 3 bases; unmatched junction nucleotides: 7. This CDR3 has 15 residues. Per germline, CDR1 SGHDT and CDR2 YYEEEE. TCRdb's copy holds only in-frame clones and misses some; the assay was immunoSEQ multiplex PCR. The sample has 60,000 to 75,000 clones; about 90% are singletons. The V gene is TRBV5-6, the J gene TRBJ2-3; 8 positions agree with TRBD1. The source is a woman between 50 and 59 years old with head and neck cancer. Input material: PBMCs. This chain's CDR3 is CASSLRTGRTDTQYF. Here the CDR3 DNA reads TGTGCCAGCAGCCTGAGGACAGGGAGAACAGATACGCAGTATTTT.